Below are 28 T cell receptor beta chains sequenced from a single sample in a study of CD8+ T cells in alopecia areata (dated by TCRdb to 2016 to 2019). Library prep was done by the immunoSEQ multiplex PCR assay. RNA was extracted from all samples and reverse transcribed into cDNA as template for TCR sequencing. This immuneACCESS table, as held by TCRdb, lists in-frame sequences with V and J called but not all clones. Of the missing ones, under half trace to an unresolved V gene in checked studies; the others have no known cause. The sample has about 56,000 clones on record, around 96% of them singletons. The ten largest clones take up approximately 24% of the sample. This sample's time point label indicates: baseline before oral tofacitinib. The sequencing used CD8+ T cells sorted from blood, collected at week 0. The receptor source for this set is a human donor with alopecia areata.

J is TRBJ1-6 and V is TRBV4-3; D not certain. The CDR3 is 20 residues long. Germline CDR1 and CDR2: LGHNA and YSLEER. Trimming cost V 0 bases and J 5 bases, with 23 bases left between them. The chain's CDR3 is CASSQDGELQITHNNSPLHF. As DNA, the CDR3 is TGCGCCAGCAGCCAAGATGGAGAGCTACAGATAACCCATAATAATTCACCCCTCCACTTT.

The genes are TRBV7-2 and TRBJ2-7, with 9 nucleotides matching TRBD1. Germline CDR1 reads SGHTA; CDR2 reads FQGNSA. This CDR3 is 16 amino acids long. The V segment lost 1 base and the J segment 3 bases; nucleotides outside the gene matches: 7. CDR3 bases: TGTGCCAGCAGCTTAGGTTGGGGACAGGGAAACTACGAGCAGTACTTC. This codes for CASSLGWGQGNYEQYF.

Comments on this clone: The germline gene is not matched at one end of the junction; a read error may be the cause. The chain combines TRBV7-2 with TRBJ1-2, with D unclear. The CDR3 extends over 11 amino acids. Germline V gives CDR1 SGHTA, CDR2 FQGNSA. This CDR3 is CASSGSRYYDF. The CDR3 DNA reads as TGTGCCAGCAGCGGAAGTAGGTACTACGACTTC.

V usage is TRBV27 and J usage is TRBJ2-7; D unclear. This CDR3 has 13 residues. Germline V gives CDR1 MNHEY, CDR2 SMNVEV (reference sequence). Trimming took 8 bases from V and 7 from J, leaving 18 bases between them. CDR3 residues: CASGFSSGYEQYF. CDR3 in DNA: TGTGCCAGCGGATTTAGTTCCGGGTATGAGCAGTACTTC.

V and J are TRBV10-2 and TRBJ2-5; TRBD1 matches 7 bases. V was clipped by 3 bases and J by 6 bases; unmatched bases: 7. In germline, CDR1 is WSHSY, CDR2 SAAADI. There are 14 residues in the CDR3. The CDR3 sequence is CASSDIRGRKTQYF. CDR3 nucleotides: TGCGCCAGCAGTGATATTAGGGGGCGAAAGACCCAGTACTTC.

The DNA of the CDR3 is TGTGCCAGCAGTTTGAGGCAGGGGTATAATTCACCCCTCCACTTT. Its translation: CASSLRQGYNSPLHF. V is TRBV28 and J is TRBJ1-6, with D maybe TRBD1 (6 bases). The V and J ends lost 3 bases and 4 bases respectively, with 10 bases between them. Looked up from germline, CDR1 is MDHEN and CDR2 is SYDVKM. CDR3 size: 15 residues.

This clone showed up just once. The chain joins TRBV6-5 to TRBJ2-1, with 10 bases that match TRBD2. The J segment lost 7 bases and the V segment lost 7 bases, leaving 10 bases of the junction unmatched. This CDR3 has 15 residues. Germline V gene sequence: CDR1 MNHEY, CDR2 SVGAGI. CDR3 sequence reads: CASNPSGGLGNEQFF. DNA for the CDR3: TGTGCCAGCAATCCTAGCGGGGGCCTGGGGAATGAGCAGTTCTTC.

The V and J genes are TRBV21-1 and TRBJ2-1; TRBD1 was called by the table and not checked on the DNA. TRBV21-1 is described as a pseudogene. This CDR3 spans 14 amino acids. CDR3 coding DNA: TGTGCCAGCAGCAAAGCTAGTGGGGCTCGGGAGCAGTTCTTC. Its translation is CASSKASGAREQFF.

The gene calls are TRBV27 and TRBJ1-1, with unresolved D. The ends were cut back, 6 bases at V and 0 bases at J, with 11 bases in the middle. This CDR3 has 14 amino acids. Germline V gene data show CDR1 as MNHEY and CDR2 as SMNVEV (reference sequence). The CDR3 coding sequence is TGTGCCAGCAGCAGAGGGAAACTGAACACTGAAGCTTTCTTT. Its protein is CASSRGKLNTEAFF.

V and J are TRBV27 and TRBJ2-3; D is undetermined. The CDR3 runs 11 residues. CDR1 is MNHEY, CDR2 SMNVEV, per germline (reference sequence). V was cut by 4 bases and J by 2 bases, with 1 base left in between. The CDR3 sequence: CASSSTDTQYF. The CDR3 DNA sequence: TGTGCCAGCAGTTCCACAGATACGCAGTATTTT.

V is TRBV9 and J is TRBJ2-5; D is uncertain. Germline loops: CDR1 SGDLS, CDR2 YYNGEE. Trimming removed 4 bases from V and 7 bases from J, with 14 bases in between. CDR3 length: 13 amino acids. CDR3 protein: CASSPSGYGTQYF. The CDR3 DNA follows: TGTGCCAGCAGCCCGAGTGGATATGGGACCCAGTACTTC.

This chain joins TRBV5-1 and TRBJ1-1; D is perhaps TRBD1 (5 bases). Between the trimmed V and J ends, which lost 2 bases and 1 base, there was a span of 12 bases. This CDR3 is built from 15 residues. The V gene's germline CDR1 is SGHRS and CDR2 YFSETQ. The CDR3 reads CASSFWGSANTEAFF. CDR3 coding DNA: TGCGCCAGCAGCTTTTGGGGGTCCGCGAACACTGAAGCTTTCTTT. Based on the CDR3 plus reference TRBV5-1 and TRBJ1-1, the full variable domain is KAGVTQTPRYLIKTRGQQVTLSCSPISGHRSVSWYQQTPGQGLQFLFEYFSETQRNKGNFPGRFSGRQFSNSRSEMNVSTLELGDSALYLCASSFWGSANTEAFFGQGTRLTVV.

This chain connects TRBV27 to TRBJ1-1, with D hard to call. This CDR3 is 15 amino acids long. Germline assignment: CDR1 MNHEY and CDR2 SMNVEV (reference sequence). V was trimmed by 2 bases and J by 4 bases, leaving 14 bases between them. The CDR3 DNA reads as TGTGCCAGCAGTTTAGGGGTATCGACACGCACTGAAGCTTTCTTT. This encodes CASSLGVSTRTEAFF.

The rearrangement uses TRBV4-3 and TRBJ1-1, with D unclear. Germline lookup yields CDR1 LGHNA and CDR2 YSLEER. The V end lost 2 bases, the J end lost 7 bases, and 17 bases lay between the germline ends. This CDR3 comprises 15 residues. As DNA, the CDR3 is TGCGCCAGCAGCCAATCCGAATGGCGACCTTTTGAAGCTTTCTTT. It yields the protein CASSQSEWRPFEAFF.

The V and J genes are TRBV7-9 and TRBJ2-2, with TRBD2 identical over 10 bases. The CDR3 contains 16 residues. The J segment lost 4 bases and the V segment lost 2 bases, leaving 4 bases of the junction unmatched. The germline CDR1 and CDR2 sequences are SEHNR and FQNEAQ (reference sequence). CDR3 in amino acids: CASSLPLAGPTGELFF. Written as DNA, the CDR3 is TGTGCCAGCAGCTTACCACTAGCGGGACCCACCGGGGAGCTGTTTTTT. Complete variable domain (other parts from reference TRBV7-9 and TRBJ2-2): DTGVSQNPRHKITKRGQNVTFRCDPISEHNRLYWYRQTLGQGPEFLTYFQNEAQLEKSRLLSDRFSAERPKGSFSTLEIQRTEQGDSAMYLCASSLPLAGPTGELFFGEGSRLTVL.

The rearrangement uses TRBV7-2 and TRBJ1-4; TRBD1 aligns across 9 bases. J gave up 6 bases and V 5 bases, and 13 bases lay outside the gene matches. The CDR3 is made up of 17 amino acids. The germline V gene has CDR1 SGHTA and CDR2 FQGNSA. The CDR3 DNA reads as TGTGCCAGCAGCAACTGGGACAGGGTAGGGTTGGATGAAAAACTGTTTTTT. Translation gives CASSNWDRVGLDEKLFF.

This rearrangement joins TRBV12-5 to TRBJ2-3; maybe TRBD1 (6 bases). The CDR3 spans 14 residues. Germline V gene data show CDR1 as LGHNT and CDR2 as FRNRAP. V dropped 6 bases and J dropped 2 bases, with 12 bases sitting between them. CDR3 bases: TGTGCTAGTGGCCTACGACAGGTCACAGATACGCAGTATTTT. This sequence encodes CASGLRQVTDTQYF.

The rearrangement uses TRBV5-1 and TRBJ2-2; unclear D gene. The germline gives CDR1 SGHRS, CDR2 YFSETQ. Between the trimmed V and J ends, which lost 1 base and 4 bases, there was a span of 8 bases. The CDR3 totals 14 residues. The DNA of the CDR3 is TGCGCCAGCAGCTTGACTATGTCCACCGGGGAGCTGTTTTTT. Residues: CASSLTMSTGELFF.

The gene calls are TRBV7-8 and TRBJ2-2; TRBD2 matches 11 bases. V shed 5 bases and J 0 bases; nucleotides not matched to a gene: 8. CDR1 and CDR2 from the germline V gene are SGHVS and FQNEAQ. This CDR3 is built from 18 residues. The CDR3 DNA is TGTGCCAGCAGCCTCCCTAGCGGGGGGCCGTCGAACACCGGGGAGCTGTTTTTT. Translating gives CASSLPSGGPSNTGELFF.

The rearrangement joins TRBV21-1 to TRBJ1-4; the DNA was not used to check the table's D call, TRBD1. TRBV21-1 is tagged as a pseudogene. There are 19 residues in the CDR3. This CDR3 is CASNETGTQNLATNEKLFF. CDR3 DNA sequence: TGTGCCAGCAATGAGACAGGGACACAGAACCTAGCAACTAATGAAAAACTGTTTTTT.

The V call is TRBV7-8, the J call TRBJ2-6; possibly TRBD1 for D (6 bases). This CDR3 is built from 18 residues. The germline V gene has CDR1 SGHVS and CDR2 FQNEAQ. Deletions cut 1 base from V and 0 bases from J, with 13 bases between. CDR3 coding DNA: TGTGCCAGCAGCTTAGGGGCAGGGGACGTCTCTGGGGCCAACGTCCTGACTTTC. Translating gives CASSLGAGDVSGANVLTF.

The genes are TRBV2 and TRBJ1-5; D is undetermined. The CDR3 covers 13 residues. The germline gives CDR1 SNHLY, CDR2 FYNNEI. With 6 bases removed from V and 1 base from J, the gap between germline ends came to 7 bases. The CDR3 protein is CASRKGSNQPQHF. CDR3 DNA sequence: TGTGCCAGCAGGAAGGGCAGCAATCAGCCCCAGCATTTT.

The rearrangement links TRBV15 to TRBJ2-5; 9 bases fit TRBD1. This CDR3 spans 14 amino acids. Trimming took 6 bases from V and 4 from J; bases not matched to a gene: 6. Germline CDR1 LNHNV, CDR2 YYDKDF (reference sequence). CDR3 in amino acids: CATSDRGGRETQYF. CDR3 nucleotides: TGTGCCACCAGTGACAGGGGGGGGAGAGAGACCCAGTACTTC.

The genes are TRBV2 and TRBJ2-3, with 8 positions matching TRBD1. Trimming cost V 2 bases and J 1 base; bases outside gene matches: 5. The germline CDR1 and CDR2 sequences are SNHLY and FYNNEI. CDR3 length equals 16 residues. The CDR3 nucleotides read TGTGCCAGCAGTGAAAGCAGGGGGCAAGGCACAGATACGCAGTATTTT. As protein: CASSESRGQGTDTQYF.

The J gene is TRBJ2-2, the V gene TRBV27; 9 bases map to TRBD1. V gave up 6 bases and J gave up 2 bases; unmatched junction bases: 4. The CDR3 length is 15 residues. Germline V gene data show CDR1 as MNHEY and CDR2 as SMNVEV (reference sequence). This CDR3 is CASSNRGRNTGELFF. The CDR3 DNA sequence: TGTGCCAGCAGCAACAGGGGGCGCAACACCGGGGAGCTGTTTTTT.

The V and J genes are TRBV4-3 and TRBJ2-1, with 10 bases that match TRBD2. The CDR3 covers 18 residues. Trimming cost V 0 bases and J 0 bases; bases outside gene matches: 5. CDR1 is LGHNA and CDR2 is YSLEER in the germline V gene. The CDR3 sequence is CASSQEVASGSSYNEQFF. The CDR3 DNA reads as TGCGCCAGCAGCCAAGAGGTAGCTAGCGGGAGCTCCTACAATGAGCAGTTCTTC.

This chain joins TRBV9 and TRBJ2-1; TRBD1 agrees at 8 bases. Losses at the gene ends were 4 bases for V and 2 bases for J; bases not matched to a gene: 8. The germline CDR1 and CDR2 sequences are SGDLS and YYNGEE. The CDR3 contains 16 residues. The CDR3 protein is CASSLNQGATYNEQFF. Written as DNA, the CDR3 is TGTGCCAGCAGCCTGAACCAGGGGGCTACCTACAATGAGCAGTTCTTC.

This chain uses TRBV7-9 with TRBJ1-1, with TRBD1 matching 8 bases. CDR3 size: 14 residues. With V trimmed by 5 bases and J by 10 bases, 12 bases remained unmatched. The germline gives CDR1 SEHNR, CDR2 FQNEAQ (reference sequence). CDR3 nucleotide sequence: TGTGCCAGCAGCCCTGGGACAGGAGGTCGGGGAGCTTTCTTT. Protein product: CASSPGTGGRGAFF.